This paragraph covers one T cell receptor beta chain sequence. Its matching antigen is unknown. V shed 4 bases and J 2 bases; nucleotides not matched to a gene: 5. Germline V lookup: CDR1 LNHDA, CDR2 SQIVND (reference sequence). There are 15 residues in the CDR3. This specimen comes from a study of memory CD4+ T cells and cytomegalovirus serostatus. The overall study: Donors were healthy Belgian adults, under 10 CMV seropositive and roughly 25 seronegative. Findings and caveats of the study: Each of approximately 73 CMV-associated TCRbeta sequences occurred in one to five individuals.

Single viable CD3+CD4+CD8-CD45RO+ cells were sorted as the memory CD4+ T cells. Using immunoSEQ multiplex PCR, the repertoire was profiled, and TCRdb retains in-frame clones only, with some absent. The sample yields 35,000 to 40,000 clones, roughly 85% seen once. The sequence was collected from an adult in good health and CMV-seropositive. Sequencing was done on a sample of memory CD4+ T cells from blood. The chain is built from TRBV19 and TRBJ1-3; 7 nucleotides agree with TRBD1. The CDR3 sequence: CASSRSGTAGNTIYF. The DNA of the CDR3 is TGTGCCAGTAGTAGGTCCGGGACAGCTGGAAACACCATATATTTT.